A single sample gave rise to the 21 T cell receptor beta chains below, sequenced in a study of patients and donors after allogeneic stem cell transplantation (dated by TCRdb to about 2020). The library was produced with RT-PCR. TCRdb lists the instrument as NextSeq 550. The public reads were quality trimmed at Q25 with fastp and then assembled into clones with MiXCR by TCRdb, keeping productive beta chains. Rows with a matching CDR3 protein are joined into one entry that keeps the most common DNA and genes. Here the sample has about a million distinct CDR3 sequences; 18% occur a single time. 6% of the sample goes to the ten largest clones. Material for sequencing was blood, either unsorted or a sorted T cell fraction (not recorded which). Receptor source: a human donor who was either an allogeneic HSCT recipient or a stem cell or donor lymphocyte infusion donor (not recorded which). It is not recorded whose cells these are; they may come from a transplant donor.

This clonotype was recorded at least ten times. A read error may account for a junction end that differs from germline. The rearrangement links TRBV10-3 to TRBJ1-1; the D is unclear. Germline V lookup: CDR1 ENHRY, CDR2 SYGVKD. The CDR3 runs 12 residues. The DNA for the CDR3 is TGTGCCATCGGTGACGGCCAACCTGAAGCTTTCTTT. Its translation is CAIGDGQPEAFF.

This clonotype has more than one count but fewer than ten. The chain carries TRBV20-1 and TRBJ2-1, with 10 nucleotides matching TRBD2. The length of the CDR3 is 16 residues. Per germline, CDR1 DFQATT and CDR2 SNEGSKA (reference sequence). J was trimmed by 5 bases and V by 3 bases; bases with no gene match: 10. CDR3 protein: CSARPWTSGTNNEQFF. The CDR3 DNA follows: TGCAGTGCTAGGCCCTGGACTAGCGGTACCAACAATGAGCAGTTCTTC.

V gene TRBV7-2 combines with J gene TRBJ2-5; unclear D gene. Trimming removed 1 base from V and 4 bases from J, with 10 bases in between. The CDR3 is made up of 14 amino acids. Germline-derived CDR1 and CDR2 are SGHTA and FQGNSA. CDR3 protein: CASSLDLVLETQYF. The CDR3 DNA follows: TGTGCCAGCAGCTTAGATTTAGTCCTAGAGACCCAGTACTTC.

The V gene is TRBV12-3 or TRBV12-4, the J gene TRBJ1-5; 9 nucleotides line up with TRBD1. The V and J ends lost 5 bases and 2 bases, in that order; junction bases with no gene match: 7. CDR3 length: 16 amino acids. DNA of the CDR3: TGTGCCAGCAGTACCAACAGGGGGCCTGGCAATCAGCCCCAGCATTTT. This gives the protein CASSTNRGPGNQPQHF.

This clonotype was observed once. The chain couples TRBV6-1 to TRBJ1-2, with unresolved D. Germline CDR1 and CDR2: MNHNS and SASEGT. The CDR3 is 18 amino acids. Trimming removed 2 bases from V and 1 base from J, with 20 bases in between. CDR3: CASSEIPPSYDGNYGYTF. The CDR3 nucleotides are TGTGCCAGCAGTGAAATCCCACCTAGTTATGATGGTAACTATGGCTACACCTTC.

This clonotype was seen only a few times. The V gene is TRBV20-1, the J gene TRBJ1-2; TRBD1 might be the D (5 bases). CDR1 DFQATT and CDR2 SNEGSKA come from the germline V gene (reference sequence). V gave up 4 bases and J gave up 4 bases, with 16 bases separating them. CDR3 length equals 14 residues. The CDR3 DNA follows: TGCAGTGCTACCCCCAGCATGGGGGGCTATGGCTACACCTTC. It yields the protein CSATPSMGGYGYTF.

This clonotype was found a few times. The V and J genes are TRBV12-3 or TRBV12-4 and TRBJ2-4; possibly TRBD1 for D (6 bases). There are 14 residues in the CDR3. Trimming removed 3 bases at V and 6 bases at J, with 12 bases between. The DNA for the CDR3 is TGTGCCAGCAGTTTCTTACAGGGCGTAAACATTCAGTACTTC. This codes for CASSFLQGVNIQYF.

The chain carries TRBV7-2 and TRBJ1-3, with TRBD1 as a possible D gene (5 bases). The CDR3 contains 16 residues. With 2 bases removed from V and 7 bases from J, the gap between germline ends came to 18 bases. Germline V gene data show CDR1 as SGHTA and CDR2 as FQGNSA. The DNA of the CDR3 is TGTGCCAGCAGCTTACAAACAGGTTTTTCAAGGAACACCATATATTTT. This codes for CASSLQTGFSRNTIYF.

In DNA form, the CDR3 reads TGTGCCAGCAGCTCTTCACTGGACAGCTATGGCTACACCTTC. As protein: CASSSSLDSYGYTF. This chain joins TRBV7-2 and TRBJ1-2, with D possibly matching TRBD1 (6 bases). Germline assignment: CDR1 SGHTA and CDR2 FQGNSA. V dropped 4 bases and J dropped 4 bases, with 13 bases sitting between them. The CDR3 is 14 amino acids.

The table lists this clonotype with a few counts. The chain is built from TRBV10-3 and TRBJ2-7, with 10 bases aligning to TRBD1. This CDR3 comprises 14 residues. CDR1 and CDR2 from the germline V gene are ENHRY and SYGVKD. With 4 bases clipped from V and 6 bases from J, the junction kept 6 bases outside the gene matches. The CDR3 sequence: CAISGTGGQGEQYF. CDR3 nucleotides: TGTGCCATCAGTGGGACAGGGGGTCAAGGCGAGCAGTACTTC.

This clonotype was counted only a few times. The genes are TRBV20-1 and TRBJ2-7, with TRBD2 matching 8 bases. Looked up from germline, CDR1 is DFQATT and CDR2 is SNEGSKA (reference sequence). V lost 3 bases to trimming and J lost 2 bases; unmatched junction nucleotides: 9. The CDR3 runs 15 residues. This CDR3 reads CSARDYGGVAYEQYF. The CDR3, as DNA: TGCAGTGCTAGGGACTACGGGGGGGTCGCCTACGAGCAGTACTTC.

V is TRBV12-3 or TRBV12-4 and J is TRBJ2-1; D gene uncertain. The CDR3 is 17 residues long. Trimming shortened V by 5 bases and J by 7 bases, and 24 bases separated the two germline ends. In DNA, the CDR3 is TGTGCCAGCAGTCTATGGGCCAGCCGGCCTGACCTTAATGAGCAGTTCTTC. Translation: CASSLWASRPDLNEQFF.

This clonotype occurred a few times. V usage is TRBV30 and J usage is TRBJ1-3, with D unresolved. Per the germline V gene, CDR1 is GTSNPN and CDR2 is SVGIG (reference sequence). The CDR3 contains 18 residues. Between the trimmed V and J ends, which lost 2 bases and 0 bases, there was a span of 20 bases. Here the CDR3 DNA reads TGTGCCTGGAGTCGTTGGGGAATGGACCGCCCCTCTGGAAACACCATATATTTT. As protein: CAWSRWGMDRPSGNTIYF.

This clonotype was seen many times. The gene calls are TRBV3-1 and TRBJ2-7, with a weak D call TRBD1 (5 bases). The germline gives CDR1 LGHDT, CDR2 YNNKEL (reference sequence). The CDR3 is 14 residues long. Deletions cut 4 bases from V and 3 bases from J, with 13 bases between. The CDR3 bases are TGTGCCAGCAGCCGGGGCAGCGTCAGCTACGAGCAGTACTTC. Translated: CASSRGSVSYEQYF.

The chain is built from TRBV4-3 and TRBJ2-7; 7 nucleotides align to TRBD1. Looked up from germline, CDR1 is LGHNA and CDR2 is YSLEER. There are 15 residues in the CDR3. V trimming: 1 base; J trimming: 7 bases; junction bases outside the gene matches: 10. The CDR3 bases are TGCGCCAGCAGCCAAGTCTGGACAGGTTTTGGAGAGCAGTACTTC. This encodes CASSQVWTGFGEQYF.

This clonotype occurred a few times. The J gene is TRBJ1-1, the V gene TRBV10-3, with a weak D call TRBD1 (5 bases). Trimming cost V 8 bases and J 4 bases, with 14 bases left between them. The germline gives CDR1 ENHRY, CDR2 SYGVKD. The length of the CDR3 is 13 residues. CDR3 protein: CAISERGGTEAFF. CDR3 coding DNA: TGTGCCATCTCCGAGAGGGGTGGCACTGAAGCTTTCTTT.

This clonotype was detected a few times. This sequence joins TRBV5-8 and TRBJ1-2; D unclear. This CDR3 region has 14 residues. V dropped 4 bases and J dropped 0 bases, with 10 bases sitting between them. CDR1 is SGHTS, CDR2 YDEGEE, per germline. The CDR3: CASSPGRTNYGYTF. The CDR3 DNA is TGTGCCAGCAGCCCGGGGAGGACTAACTATGGCTACACCTTC.

This clonotype was seen only a few times. J is TRBJ2-7 and V is TRBV2, with 11 positions matching TRBD1. The ends lost 6 bases at V and 2 bases at J; junction bases unmatched: 6. The CDR3 covers 15 residues. CDR1 and CDR2 (germline): SNHLY, FYNNEI. The CDR3 is CASSGPGQGAYEQYF. DNA of the CDR3: TGTGCCAGCAGCGGACCGGGACAGGGGGCCTACGAGCAGTACTTC.

V gene TRBV5-5 combines with J gene TRBJ1-1; TRBD1 aligns across 8 bases. Germline V CDR1 and CDR2: SGHKS, YYEKEE (reference sequence). V lost 0 bases to trimming and J lost 7 bases; unmatched junction nucleotides: 8. The CDR3 is 15 residues long. The CDR3 here is CASSLATGDLGEAFF. For the CDR3, the DNA is TGTGCCAGCAGCTTGGCGACAGGGGATTTGGGTGAAGCTTTCTTT. Full variable domain (remainder filled in from reference TRBV5-5 and TRBJ1-1): DAGVTQSPTHLIKTRGQQVTLRCSPISGHKSVSWYQQVLGQGPQFIFQYYEKEERGRGNFPDRFSARQFPNYSSELNVNALLLGDSALYLCASSLATGDLGEAFFGQGTRLTVV.

This clonotype has only a few counts. The rearrangement links TRBV20-1 to TRBJ1-1; D unclear. The germline gives CDR1 DFQATT, CDR2 SNEGSKA (reference sequence). V was pared by 2 bases and J by 5 bases, with 9 bases between. CDR3 length: 12 amino acids. DNA for the CDR3: TGCAGTGCTAGATATGGTGGTACTGAAGCTTTCTTT. Translation: CSARYGGTEAFF.

The genes are TRBV4-3 and TRBJ1-3; D call uncertain. Per germline, CDR1 LGHNA and CDR2 YSLEER. This CDR3 is 16 amino acids long. Trimming removed 3 bases from V and 0 bases from J, with 12 bases in between. The chain's CDR3 is CASSHLDWYSGNTIYF. The CDR3 DNA follows: TGCGCCAGCAGCCACCTGGACTGGTACTCTGGAAACACCATATATTTT.